The 25 T cell receptor beta chains below were found in one sample sequenced in a study of preoperative IRX-2 immunotherapy in early breast cancer. Treatment described: preoperative locoregional IRX-2 cytokine immunotherapy. Sequenced by immunoSEQ multiplex PCR; TCRdb stores in-frame clones only, minus some. Among about 62,000 clones listed, approximately 93% were seen once. This material was collected from a patient treated with IRX-2 immunotherapy. These receptors were taken from a human donor with breast cancer.

The chain couples TRBV7-8 to TRBJ2-7; 11 nucleotides align to TRBD2. This CDR3 spans 16 amino acids. V shed 3 bases, J shed 5 bases, and the junction held 9 bases outside the gene matches. The V gene's germline CDR1 is SGHVS and CDR2 FQNEAQ. This chain's CDR3 is CASSFLPSSGRNEQYF. DNA of the CDR3: TGTGCCAGCAGCTTTCTCCCGTCTAGCGGGAGGAACGAGCAGTACTTC.

The chain joins TRBV10-3 to TRBJ1-2; 7 nucleotides agree with TRBD1. The CDR3 is 13 amino acids. J lost 8 bases, V lost 6 bases, and 9 bases had no gene match. Germline CDR1 is ENHRY and CDR2 is SYGVKD. DNA for the CDR3: TGTGCCATCAGGACGACAGGGACGAAGGGCTACACCTTC. Its protein is CAIRTTGTKGYTF.

This clone came up once. The CDR3 sequence: CASRVPTGTDNYYGYTF. CDR3 nucleotides: TGTGCCAGCAGGGTCCCGACCGGGACAGACAATTACTATGGCTACACCTTC. V gene TRBV28 combines with J gene TRBJ1-2, with 7 positions matching TRBD1. Germline V gene sequence: CDR1 MDHEN, CDR2 SYDVKM. V was pared by 6 bases and J by 3 bases, with 16 bases of the junction left unmatched. This CDR3 has 17 amino acids.

This clone was picked up one time. This chain links TRBV6-5 with TRBJ1-1; D is unresolved. The CDR3 sequence is 14 residues long. Germline V gives CDR1 MNHEY, CDR2 SVGAGI. V lost 7 bases and J 0 bases, leaving 12 bases between the germline ends. The CDR3 loop is CASTSLIMNTEAFF. DNA for the CDR3: TGTGCCAGCACCTCTCTAATTATGAACACTGAAGCTTTCTTT.

CDR3 nucleotides: TGTGCCAGCAGCTTAATACGGAAGGCCCTGAACACTGAAGCTTTCTTT. This sequence encodes CASSLIRKALNTEAFF. The chain recombines TRBV7-3 with TRBJ1-1, with unresolved D. This CDR3 contains 16 residues. V lost 1 base and J lost 0, with 12 bases in between. Germline-derived CDR1 and CDR2 are SGHTA and FQGTGA.

The chain links TRBV15 to TRBJ1-4; D unclear. Trimming pared 0 bases from V and 4 bases from J, leaving 9 bases between. Germline V gene lookup returns CDR1 LNHNV and CDR2 YYDKDF (reference sequence). The CDR3 is 15 amino acids. The CDR3 DNA reads as TGTGCCACCAGCAGAGATGAGGCTAATAATGAAAAACTGTTTTTT. Protein: CATSRDEANNEKLFF.

V gene TRBV6-5 combines with J gene TRBJ1-3; a possible D gene is TRBD1 (5 bases). CDR3 size: 13 residues. Trimming cost V 6 bases and J 3 bases, with 9 bases left between them. Germline CDR1 is MNHEY and CDR2 is SVGAGI. As DNA, the CDR3 is TGTGCCAGCAGGGGGACGAATGGAAACACCATATATTTT. It yields the protein CASRGTNGNTIYF.

The rearrangement links TRBV7-6 to TRBJ2-3, with TRBD2 matching 12 bases. Per the germline V gene, CDR1 is SGHVS and CDR2 is FNYEAQ. The J segment lost 5 bases and the V segment lost 4 bases, leaving 10 bases of the junction unmatched. This CDR3 spans 17 amino acids. CDR3 protein: CASSSSRLAGDGDTQYF. As DNA, the CDR3 is TGTGCCAGCAGCTCAAGCCGACTAGCGGGAGATGGAGATACGCAGTATTTT.

Only one count was recorded for this clone. This sequence joins TRBV5-1 and TRBJ1-1; perhaps TRBD1 as D (5 bases). Trimming removed 2 bases from V and 2 bases from J, with 13 bases in between. The CDR3 extends over 15 amino acids. Germline lookup yields CDR1 SGHRS and CDR2 YFSETQ. CDR3 DNA sequence: TGCGCCAGCAGCTTAACCGGGACCGGTAACACTGAAGCTTTCTTT. The encoded protein is CASSLTGTGNTEAFF.

This sequence joins TRBV11-3 and TRBJ2-5; D remains unclear. Trimming pared 6 bases from V and 1 base from J, leaving 9 bases between. The CDR3 covers 13 residues. Germline loops: CDR1 SGHNT, CDR2 YENEEA. CDR3 protein: CASSHSSQETQYF. As DNA, the CDR3 is TGTGCCAGCAGTCATAGCAGCCAAGAGACCCAGTACTTC.

The chain uses TRBV7-2 and TRBJ2-7; no firm D call. The CDR3 spans 11 residues. Germline loops: CDR1 SGHTA, CDR2 FQGNSA. V was clipped by 1 base and J by 9 bases, with 7 bases between them. CDR3 region: CASSLVLGQYF. The CDR3 DNA sequence: TGTGCCAGCAGCTTAGTGTTGGGGCAGTACTTC. The complete variable domain, with remaining parts taken from reference TRBV7-2 and TRBJ2-7, reads GAGVSQSPSNKVTEKGKDVELRCDPISGHTALYWYRQSLGQGLEFLIYFQGNSAPDKSGLPSDRFSAERTGGSVSTLTIQRTQQEDSAVYLCASSLVLGQYFGPGTRLTVT.

Regarding this clone: At one end the junction does not follow the germline gene, possibly because of a read error. The chain joins TRBV27 to TRBJ2-3; D gene uncertain. CDR1 is MNHEY and CDR2 is SMNVEV in the germline V gene (reference sequence). The CDR3 is made up of 13 amino acids. CDR3 DNA: TGTGCCAGCCGTTTCGTAGCCACAGATACGCAGTATTTT. Its translation: CASRFVATDTQYF.

The V gene is TRBV9, the J gene TRBJ2-1; D assignment may be TRBD1 or TRBD2 (6 bases each). The CDR3 totals 13 residues. The V end was cut by 0 bases, the J end by 9 bases, with 10 bases between. Germline CDR1 reads SGDLS; CDR2 reads YYNGEE. The CDR3 DNA follows: TGTGCCAGCAGCGTAGGGGGGGCAAGTGAGCAGTTCTTC. The encoded protein is CASSVGGASEQFF.

This chain joins TRBV5-1 and TRBJ2-7; D unclear. Trimming shortened V by 4 bases and J by 2 bases, and 10 bases separated the two germline ends. The CDR3 is 13 residues long. CDR1 SGHRS and CDR2 YFSETQ come from the germline V gene. CDR3 sequence: CASSVREAYEQYF. DNA for the CDR3: TGCGCCAGCAGCGTACGAGAGGCCTACGAGCAGTACTTC.

The V call is TRBV7-3, the J call TRBJ2-2; 10 nucleotides match TRBD2. J gave up 4 bases and V 2 bases, and 10 bases lay outside the gene matches. Germline loops: CDR1 SGHTA, CDR2 FQGTGA. The CDR3 has 18 residues. CDR3 in DNA: TGTGCCAGCAGCTTATCCCCCGGGGCTAGCGGGGGCACCGGGGAGCTGTTTTTT. Protein: CASSLSPGASGGTGELFF.

V gene TRBV6-1 combines with J gene TRBJ2-1, with TRBD2 identical over 8 bases. Trimming took 2 bases from V and 10 from J; bases not matched to a gene: 4. Germline CDR1 and CDR2: MNHNS and SASEGT. There are 13 residues in the CDR3. CDR3 nucleotide sequence: TGTGCCAGCAGTGAAAGGCGGGGGGAAGAGCAGTTCTTC. Amino acids: CASSERRGEEQFF.

The chain uses TRBV7-8 and TRBJ2-6; D not certain. CDR1 SGHVS and CDR2 FQNEAQ come from the germline V gene. The CDR3 spans 15 residues. V lost 6 bases to trimming and J lost 0 bases, with 9 bases between them. CDR3 in amino acids: CASRRTVSGANVLTF. DNA for the CDR3: TGTGCCAGCAGGAGGACGGTCTCTGGGGCCAACGTCCTGACTTTC.

The chain combines TRBV29-1 with TRBJ2-5; D may be TRBD2 (6 bases). The DNA end favors TRBJ2-7, so the J call may be wrong. This CDR3 region has 13 residues. Per the germline V gene, CDR1 is SQVTM and CDR2 is ANQGSEA. The CDR3 DNA sequence: TGCAGCGTCCTTAGCGGTCCCTTTTACGAGCAGTACTTC. Translating it yields CSVLSGPFYEQYF.

J is TRBJ1-2 and V is TRBV18; D unresolved. This CDR3 is 15 amino acids long. Germline CDR1 is KGHSH and CDR2 is LQKENI. V was trimmed by 0 bases and J by 4 bases, leaving 12 bases between them. The CDR3 here is CASSPPFNSLYGYTF. DNA for the CDR3: TGTGCCAGCTCACCACCGTTTAACAGTCTCTATGGCTACACCTTC.

The chain combines TRBV2 with TRBJ2-7; tentative D call: TRBD2 (6 bases). The CDR3 sequence is 12 residues long. V lost 7 bases and J lost 0, with 7 bases in between. Germline V lookup: CDR1 SNHLY, CDR2 FYNNEI. The CDR3 sequence: CASKRASYEQYF. The CDR3 DNA is TGTGCCAGCAAGCGGGCCTCCTACGAGCAGTACTTC.

V gene TRBV30 combines with J gene TRBJ1-5; D is unresolved. Per germline, CDR1 GTSNPN and CDR2 SVGIG (reference sequence). V was shortened by 1 base and J by 2 bases, with 9 bases between the two germline ends. CDR3 length: 14 residues. The CDR3 loop is CAWSGTGGNQPQHF. The CDR3 DNA follows: TGTGCCTGGAGTGGGACCGGGGGCAATCAGCCCCAGCATTTT.

J is TRBJ1-4 and V is TRBV11-2; tentatively, D is TRBD1 (5 bases). V lost 1 base and J lost 7, with 13 bases in between. This CDR3 has 15 residues. Germline lookup yields CDR1 SGHAT and CDR2 FQNNGV. CDR3 in amino acids: CASSLVGVLGEKLFF. CDR3 in DNA: TGTGCCAGCAGCTTAGTAGGGGTTTTGGGTGAAAAACTGTTTTTT.

The chain employs TRBV6-5 and TRBJ2-2; D is uncertain. Germline loops: CDR1 MNHEY, CDR2 SVGAGI. Trimming took off 0 bases at V and 6 bases at J, with 11 bases between the two ends. The CDR3 is 15 residues long. CDR3 region: CASSYSYSLSGELFF. The CDR3 nucleotides are TGTGCCAGCAGTTACTCCTACAGTTTGTCCGGGGAGCTGTTTTTT.

The rearrangement links TRBV4-3 to TRBJ2-2; 10 positions match TRBD2. CDR3 size: 17 residues. CDR1 is LGHNA, CDR2 YSLEER, per germline. With 5 bases clipped from V and 4 bases from J, the junction kept 10 bases outside the gene matches. The CDR3 nucleotides read TGCGCCAGCAGCTTACTTAGCGGGGGGTCCTTCACCGGGGAGCTGTTTTTT. This encodes CASSLLSGGSFTGELFF.

The chain uses TRBV27 and TRBJ1-6, with D possibly matching TRBD1 (5 bases). The V end lost 7 bases, the J end lost 4 bases, and 8 bases lay between the germline ends. The CDR3 spans 13 residues. The germline CDR1 and CDR2 sequences are MNHEY and SMNVEV (reference sequence). This CDR3 is CASNQGYNSPLHF. The CDR3 coding sequence is TGTGCCAGCAATCAGGGTTATAATTCACCCCTCCACTTT.